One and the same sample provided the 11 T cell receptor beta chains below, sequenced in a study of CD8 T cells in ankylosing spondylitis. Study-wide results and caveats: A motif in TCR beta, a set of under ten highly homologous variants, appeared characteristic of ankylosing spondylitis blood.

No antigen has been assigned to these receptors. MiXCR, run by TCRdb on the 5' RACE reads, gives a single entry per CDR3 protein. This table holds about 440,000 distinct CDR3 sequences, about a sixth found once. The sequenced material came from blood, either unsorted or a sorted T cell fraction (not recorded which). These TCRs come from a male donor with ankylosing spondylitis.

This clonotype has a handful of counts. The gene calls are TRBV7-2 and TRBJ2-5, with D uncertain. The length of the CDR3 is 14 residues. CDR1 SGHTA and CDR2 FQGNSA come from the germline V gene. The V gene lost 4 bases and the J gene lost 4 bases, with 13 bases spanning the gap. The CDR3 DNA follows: TGTGCCAGCAGCTCCGGGTCCTTGGGAGAGACCCAGTACTTC. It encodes CASSSGSLGETQYF.

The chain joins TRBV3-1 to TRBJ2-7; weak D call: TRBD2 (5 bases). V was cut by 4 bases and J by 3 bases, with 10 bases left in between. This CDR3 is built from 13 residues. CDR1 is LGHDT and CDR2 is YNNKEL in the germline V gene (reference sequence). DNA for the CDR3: TGTGCCAGCAGCCTAGGGAGAAACTACGAGCAGTACTTC. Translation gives CASSLGRNYEQYF.

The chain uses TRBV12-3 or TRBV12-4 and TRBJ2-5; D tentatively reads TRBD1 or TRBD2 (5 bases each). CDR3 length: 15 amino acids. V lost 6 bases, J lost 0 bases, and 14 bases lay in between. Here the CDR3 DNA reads TGTGCCAGCAGCCCCGGGGCCAGTTACCAAGAGACCCAGTACTTC. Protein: CASSPGASYQETQYF.

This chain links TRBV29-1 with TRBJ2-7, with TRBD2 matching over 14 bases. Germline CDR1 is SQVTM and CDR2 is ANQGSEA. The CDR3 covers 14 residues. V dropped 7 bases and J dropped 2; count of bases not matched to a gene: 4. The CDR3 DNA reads TGCAGCGCCAGGACTAGCGGGGGGACCTACGAGCAGTACTTC. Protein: CSARTSGGTYEQYF.

The CDR3 here is CASSSSRRVDYGYTF. The CDR3, as DNA: TGTGCCAGCAGCTCAAGTCGACGTGTGGACTATGGCTACACCTTC. The gene calls are TRBV7-9 and TRBJ1-2; D is undetermined. Trimming removed 4 bases at V and 3 bases at J, with 15 bases between. The length of the CDR3 is 15 residues. The V gene's germline CDR1 is SEHNR and CDR2 FQNEAQ (reference sequence).

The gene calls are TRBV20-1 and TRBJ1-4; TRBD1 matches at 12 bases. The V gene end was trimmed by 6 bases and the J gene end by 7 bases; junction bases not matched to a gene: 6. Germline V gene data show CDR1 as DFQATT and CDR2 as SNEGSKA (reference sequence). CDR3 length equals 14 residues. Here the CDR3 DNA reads TGCAGTGCGGGGACAGGGGGCGGGCGTGAAAAACTGTTTTTT. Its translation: CSAGTGGGREKLFF.

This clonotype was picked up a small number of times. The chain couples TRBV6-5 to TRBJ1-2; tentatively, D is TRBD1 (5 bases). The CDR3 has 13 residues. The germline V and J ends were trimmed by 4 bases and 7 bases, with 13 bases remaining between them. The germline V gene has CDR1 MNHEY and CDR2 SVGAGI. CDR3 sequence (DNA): TGTGCCAGCAGTTCCATCCTCGACAGTGGCTACACCTTC. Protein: CASSSILDSGYTF.

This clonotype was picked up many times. The chain's CDR3 is CASSLEGSPRGYTF. The DNA for the CDR3 is TGTGCCAGCAGTTTAGAGGGCAGTCCCCGTGGCTACACCTTC. The chain joins TRBV28 to TRBJ1-2, with unresolved D. The CDR3 spans 14 residues. Germline V gene lookup returns CDR1 MDHEN and CDR2 SYDVKM. The V end was cut by 2 bases, the J end by 7 bases, with 14 bases between.

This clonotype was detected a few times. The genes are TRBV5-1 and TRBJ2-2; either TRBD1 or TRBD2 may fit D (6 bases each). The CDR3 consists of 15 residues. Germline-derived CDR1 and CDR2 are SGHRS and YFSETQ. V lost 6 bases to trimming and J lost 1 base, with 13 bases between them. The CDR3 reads CASNPGAQNTGELFF. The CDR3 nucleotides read TGCGCCAGCAACCCGGGGGCGCAGAACACCGGGGAGCTGTTTTTT.

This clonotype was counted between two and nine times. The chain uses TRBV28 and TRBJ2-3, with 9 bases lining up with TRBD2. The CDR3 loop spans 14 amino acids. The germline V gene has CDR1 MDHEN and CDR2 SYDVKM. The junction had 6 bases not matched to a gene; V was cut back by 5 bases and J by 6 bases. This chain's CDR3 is CASSAGGTSDTQYF. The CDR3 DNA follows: TGTGCCAGCAGTGCGGGGGGGACGAGCGATACGCAGTATTTT.

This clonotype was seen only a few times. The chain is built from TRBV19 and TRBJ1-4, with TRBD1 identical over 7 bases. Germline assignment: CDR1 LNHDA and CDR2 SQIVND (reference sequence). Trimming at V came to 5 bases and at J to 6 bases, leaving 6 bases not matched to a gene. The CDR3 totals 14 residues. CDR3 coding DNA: TGTGCCAGTAGTCGACAGGGATGGGATGAAAAACTGTTTTTT. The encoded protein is CASSRQGWDEKLFF.